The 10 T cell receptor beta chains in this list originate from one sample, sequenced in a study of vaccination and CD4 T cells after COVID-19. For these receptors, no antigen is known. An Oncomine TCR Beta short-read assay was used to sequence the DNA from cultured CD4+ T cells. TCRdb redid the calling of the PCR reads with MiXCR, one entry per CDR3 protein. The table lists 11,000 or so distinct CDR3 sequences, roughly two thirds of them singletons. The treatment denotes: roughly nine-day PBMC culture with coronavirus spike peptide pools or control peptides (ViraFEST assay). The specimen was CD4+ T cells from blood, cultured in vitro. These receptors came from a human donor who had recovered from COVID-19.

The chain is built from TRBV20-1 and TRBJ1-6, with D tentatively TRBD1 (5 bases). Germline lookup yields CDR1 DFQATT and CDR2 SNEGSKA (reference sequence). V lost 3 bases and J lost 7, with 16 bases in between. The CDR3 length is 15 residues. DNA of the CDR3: TGCAGTGCTAGCACGGGGACCGCCGGAAATTCACCCCTCCACTTT. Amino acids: CSASTGTAGNSPLHF.

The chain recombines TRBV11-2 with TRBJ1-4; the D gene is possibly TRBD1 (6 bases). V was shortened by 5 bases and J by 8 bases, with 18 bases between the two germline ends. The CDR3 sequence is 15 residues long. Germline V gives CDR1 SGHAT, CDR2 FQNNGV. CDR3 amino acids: CASSRTQDSYEKLFF. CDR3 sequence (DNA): TGTGCCAGCAGCCGCACCCAGGACAGCTACGAAAAACTGTTTTTT.

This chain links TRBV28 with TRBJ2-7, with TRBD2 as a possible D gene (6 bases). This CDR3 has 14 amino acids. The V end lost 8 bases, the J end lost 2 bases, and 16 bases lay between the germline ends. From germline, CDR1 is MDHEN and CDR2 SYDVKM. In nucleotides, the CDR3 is TGTGCCAGCCAGACGTTGGGGGGAACCTACGAGCAGTACTTC. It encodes CASQTLGGTYEQYF.

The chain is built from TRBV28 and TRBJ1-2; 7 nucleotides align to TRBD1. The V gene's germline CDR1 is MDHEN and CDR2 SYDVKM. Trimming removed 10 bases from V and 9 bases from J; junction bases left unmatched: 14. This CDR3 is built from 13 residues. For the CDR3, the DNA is TGTGCCACCTGGACAAGACAGGGTCTTAGCTACACCTTC. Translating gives CATWTRQGLSYTF.

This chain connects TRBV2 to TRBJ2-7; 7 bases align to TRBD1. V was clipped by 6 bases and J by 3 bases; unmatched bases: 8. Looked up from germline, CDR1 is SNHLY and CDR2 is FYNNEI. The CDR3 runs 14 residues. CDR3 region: CASRPRGPYYEQYF. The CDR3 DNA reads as TGTGCCAGCAGACCGAGGGGGCCTTACTACGAGCAGTACTTC.

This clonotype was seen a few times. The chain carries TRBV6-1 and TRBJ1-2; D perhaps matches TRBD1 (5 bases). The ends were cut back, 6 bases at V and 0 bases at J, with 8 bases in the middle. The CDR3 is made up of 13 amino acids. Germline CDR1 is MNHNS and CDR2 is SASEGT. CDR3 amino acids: CASSPGTNYGYTF. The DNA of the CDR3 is TGTGCCAGCAGCCCAGGGACTAACTATGGCTACACCTTC.

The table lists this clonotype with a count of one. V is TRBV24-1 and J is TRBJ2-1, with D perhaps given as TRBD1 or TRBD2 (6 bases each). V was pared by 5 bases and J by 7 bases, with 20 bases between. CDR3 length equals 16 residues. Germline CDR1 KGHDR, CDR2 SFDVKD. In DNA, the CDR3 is TGTGCCACCAGTGTCACAGCTAGAGGGGGGATTAATGAGCAGTTCTTC. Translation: CATSVTARGGINEQFF.

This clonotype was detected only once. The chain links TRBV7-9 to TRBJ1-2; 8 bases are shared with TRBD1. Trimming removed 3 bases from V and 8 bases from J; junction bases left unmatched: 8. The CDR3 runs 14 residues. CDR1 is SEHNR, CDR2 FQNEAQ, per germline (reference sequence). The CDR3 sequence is CASSFLAGGPGYTF. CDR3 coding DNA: TGTGCCAGCAGCTTTCTGGCAGGGGGCCCGGGCTACACCTTC.

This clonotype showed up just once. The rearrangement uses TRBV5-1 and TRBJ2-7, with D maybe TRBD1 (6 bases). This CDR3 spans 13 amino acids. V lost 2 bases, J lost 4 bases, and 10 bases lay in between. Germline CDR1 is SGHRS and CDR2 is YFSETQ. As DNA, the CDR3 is TGCGCCAGCAGCTTACAGGGAAGTTACGAGCAGTACTTC. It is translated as CASSLQGSYEQYF.

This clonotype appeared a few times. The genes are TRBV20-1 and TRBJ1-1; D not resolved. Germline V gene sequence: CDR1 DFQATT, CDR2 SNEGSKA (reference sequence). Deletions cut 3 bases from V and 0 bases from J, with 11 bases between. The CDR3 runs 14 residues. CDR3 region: CSARSTTLNTEAFF. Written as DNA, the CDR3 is TGCAGTGCTAGGAGTACTACACTGAACACTGAAGCTTTCTTT.